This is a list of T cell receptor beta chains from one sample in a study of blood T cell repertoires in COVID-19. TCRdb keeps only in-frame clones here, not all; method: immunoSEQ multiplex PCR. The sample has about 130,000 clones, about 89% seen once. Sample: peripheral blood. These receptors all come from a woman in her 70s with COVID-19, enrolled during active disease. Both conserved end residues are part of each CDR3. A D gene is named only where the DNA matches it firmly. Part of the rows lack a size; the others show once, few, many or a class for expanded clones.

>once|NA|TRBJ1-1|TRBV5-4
CASSLEGREMNTEAFF
TGTGCCAGCAGCTTGGAAGGAAGGGAGATGAACACTGAAGCTTTCTTT
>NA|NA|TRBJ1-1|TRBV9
CASSVGTSSGSEAFF
TGTGCCAGCAGCGTAGGAACATCGAGCGGGTCGGAAGCTTTCTTT
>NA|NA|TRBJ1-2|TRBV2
CASLSSGQSYGYTF
TGTGCCAGCTTGTCTTCTGGACAGTCCTATGGCTACACCTTC
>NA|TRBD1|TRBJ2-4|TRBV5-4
CASSSGTGQGILAKNIQYF
TGTGCCAGCAGCTCCGGAACGGGACAGGGGATTCTAGCCAAAAACATTCAGTACTTC
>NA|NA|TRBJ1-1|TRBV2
CASSELGQAEAFF
TGTGCCAGCAGTGAACTTGGCCAGGCTGAAGCTTTCTTT
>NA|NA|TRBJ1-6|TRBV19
CASKEAGGSSPLHF
TGTGCCAGTAAGGAGGCCGGAGGTAGTTCACCCCTCCACTTT
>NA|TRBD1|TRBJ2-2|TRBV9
CASSPGGETGELFF
TGTGCCAGCAGCCCAGGGGGCGAGACCGGGGAGCTGTTTTTT
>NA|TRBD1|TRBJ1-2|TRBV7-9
CASSADRVYGYTF
TGTGCCAGCAGCGCCGACAGGGTATATGGCTACACCTTC
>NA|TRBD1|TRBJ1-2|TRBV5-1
CASSPGTGYGYTF
TGCGCCAGCAGCCCCGGGACAGGGTATGGCTACACCTTC
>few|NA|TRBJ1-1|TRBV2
CASNQGGRLNTEAFF
TGTGCCAGCAACCAAGGGGGAAGATTGAACACTGAAGCTTTCTTT
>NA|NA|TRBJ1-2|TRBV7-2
CASSHGQIDGYTF
TGTGCCAGCAGCCACGGACAGATTGACGGCTACACCTTC
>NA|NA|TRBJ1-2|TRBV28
CASSSAAGTFGYTF
TGTGCCAGCAGTTCGGCAGCGGGTACTTTTGGCTACACCTTC
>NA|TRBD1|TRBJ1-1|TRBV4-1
CASSQEGQGKTEAFF
TGCGCCAGCAGCCAAGAAGGACAGGGGAAGACTGAAGCTTTCTTT
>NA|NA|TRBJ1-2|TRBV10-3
CAISESSGLGGYTF
TGTGCCATCAGTGAGTCGTCAGGGTTAGGGGGCTACACCTTC
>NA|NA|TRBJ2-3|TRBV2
CASKAQRAGTDTQYF
TGTGCCAGCAAGGCCCAGCGGGCTGGCACAGATACGCAGTATTTT
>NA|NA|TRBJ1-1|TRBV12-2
CASRLRRGTGEYTEAFF
TGTGCAAGTCGCTTAAGGAGAGGGACAGGGGAATACACTGAAGCTTTCTTT
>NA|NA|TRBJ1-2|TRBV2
CATSSGGGTAFTF
TGTGCCACCTCAAGCGGGGGGGGGACGGCTTTTACCTTC
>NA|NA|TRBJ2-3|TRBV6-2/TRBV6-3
CASSYGATSTDTQYF
TGTGCCAGCAGTTACGGGGCAACTAGCACAGATACGCAGTATTTT
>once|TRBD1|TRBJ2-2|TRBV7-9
CASSLDGQGAGELFF
TGTGCCAGCAGCCTTGACGGACAGGGGGCCGGGGAGCTGTTTTTT
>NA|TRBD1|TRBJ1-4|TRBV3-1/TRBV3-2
CASSQEFQGDEKLFF
TGTGCCAGCAGCCAAGAATTCCAGGGGGATGAAAAACTGTTTTTT
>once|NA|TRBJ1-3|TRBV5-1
CASSGSGTRGGNTIYF
TGCGCCAGCAGCGGGTCCGGGACAAGGGGTGGAAACACCATATATTTT
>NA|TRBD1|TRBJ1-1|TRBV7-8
CASSWTGGALEAFF
TGTGCCAGCAGCTGGACAGGGGGCGCGTTGGAAGCTTTCTTT
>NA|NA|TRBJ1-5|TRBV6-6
CASSASGVGQPQHF
TGTGCCAGCAGCGCTTCAGGGGTGGGTCAGCCCCAGCATTTT
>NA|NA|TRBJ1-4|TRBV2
CASTPDRGTWKKLFF
TGTGCCAGCACCCCCGACCGGGGGACCTGGAAAAAACTGTTTTTT
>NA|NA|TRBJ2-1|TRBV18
CASSPLQGNSDEQFF
TGTGCCAGCTCACCATTACAGGGAAACTCAGATGAGCAGTTCTTC
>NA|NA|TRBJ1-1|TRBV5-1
CASSLTTWNTEAFF
TGCGCCAGCAGCTTGACAACATGGAACACTGAAGCTTTCTTT
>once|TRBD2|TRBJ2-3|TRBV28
CASKSSGGAPSTDTQYF
TGTGCCAGCAAGTCTAGCGGGGGGGCCCCTAGCACAGATACGCAGTATTTT
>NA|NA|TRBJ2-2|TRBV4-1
CASSQRLGARTGELFF
TGCGCCAGCAGCCAACGTTTGGGGGCGCGGACCGGGGAGCTGTTTTTT
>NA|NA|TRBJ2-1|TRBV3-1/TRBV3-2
CASSLVARYNEQFF
TGTGCCAGCAGCCTGGTAGCGCGTTACAATGAGCAGTTCTTC
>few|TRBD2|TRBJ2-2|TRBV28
CASSRIRRASGGSGELFF
TGTGCCAGCAGCCGAATCCGTCGGGCTAGCGGGGGGTCCGGGGAGCTGTTTTTT
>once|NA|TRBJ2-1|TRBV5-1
CASRRGLYNEQFF
TGCGCCAGCAGGCGGGGCCTATACAATGAGCAGTTCTTC
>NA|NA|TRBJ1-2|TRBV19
CASISLEAGIYGYTF
TGTGCCAGTATATCATTGGAAGCAGGGATTTATGGCTACACCTTC
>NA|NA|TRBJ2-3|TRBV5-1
CASSLQGPSTDTQYF
TGCGCCAGCAGCCTTCAGGGGCCTAGCACAGATACGCAGTATTTT
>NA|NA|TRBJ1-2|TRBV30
CAWTSYRDNYGYTF
TGTGCCTGGACCTCATATAGAGATAACTATGGCTACACCTTC
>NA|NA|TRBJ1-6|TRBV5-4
CASTRQGNSPLHF
TGTGCCTCTACCCGGCAGGGTAACTCACCCCTCCACTTT
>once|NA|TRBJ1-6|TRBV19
CASSLFGQKDSPLHF
TGTGCCAGTAGCCTATTCGGACAGAAAGATTCACCCCTCCACTTT
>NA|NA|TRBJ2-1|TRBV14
CASSQLGGYNEQFF
TGTGCCAGCAGCCAGCTGGGGGGCTACAATGAGCAGTTCTTC
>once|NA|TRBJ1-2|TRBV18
CASSPEGVGGYTF
TGTGCCAGCTCACCCGAGGGGGTCGGGGGCTACACCTTC